This TCR beta chain was profiled in a study of T cell responses to AZD1222 COVID-19 vaccine (dated by TCRdb to about 2021). With respect to the entire study: TCR sequencing was performed for about 240 trial participants, of whom around 210 were given two doses of AZD1222 and around 26 were given two doses of MenACWY control vaccine. Trial participants were enrolled by age into 18-55, 56-69 and 70-plus year subgroups, with around 140, 26 and 57 TCR-sequenced participants respectively. Broader findings and caveats from the paper: Because no samples from the day 14 peak response were available, repertoires could be characterized only after the peak T cell response. The 56-69-year group was small, and its depth increase did not reach significance, likely because of low power. CD4 TCRs associated with the vaccine covered the entire spike protein, and the dominant responses were in regions 160-218 and 743-854. Participants were mostly white British and included more females than males, and it was suggested by the authors that clonal diversity may have been underestimated. Reportedly, almost half of the unique spike-specific TCRs recognized epitopes lying outside the regions that are mutated in the B.1.351 and B.1.1.7 variants. Conclusions about previously exposed vaccinees were limited because only six AZD1222 recipients were SARS-CoV-2 seropositive at baseline. After two AZD1222 doses, spike-specific TCR breadth and depth were significantly higher than at day 0 and than in MenACWY recipients.

The time point tag for this specimen amounts to: baseline before first vaccination. The treatment or condition label, as the study defines it: meningococcal conjugate vaccine given as trial control. Vaccinee samples were obtained from the UK trials COV001 and COV002, which included a single-blind randomized controlled phase 2/3 trial of AZD1222 (ChAdOx1 nCoV-19) in healthy adults. Trial participant PBMC samples were collected at day 0 and day 28 after the second dose for TCRbeta chain sequencing. A remark on this clone: Its antigen remains unidentified. There are no base qualities to consult, and no much larger clone falls within one base.

The CDR3 regions of human TCRbeta chains were analyzed by immunosequencing. The original pipeline was this. Repertoire TCRs were matched against a reference library of SARS-CoV-2-specific TCRs generated with the MIRA antigen-specificity platform. Breadth was defined as the fraction of unique TCRs that were SARS-CoV-2-associated. Depth was defined as the fraction of total T cells that were SARS-CoV-2-associated. Each spike-specific TCR was assigned to its reactive spike region and to a CD4 or CD8 class using the MIRA data. Log10-transformed breadth and depth values were compared by one-way ANOVA with Sidak's multiple comparisons tests. Here the immuneACCESS table is served through TCRdb, limited to in-frame sequences with V and J called. Missing clones are a known gap in these copies; in checked studies unresolved V genes cover under half, and the rest lacks a known reason. The DNA gave D and trimming, while V, J and clone size come from that table. Counted in this sample were 130,000 to 150,000 clones; more than 75% of them appeared once. The ten largest clones take up roughly 4.3% of the sample.

V drops 0 bases and J drops 0 bases, leaving 8 bases in between. From the germline V gene, CDR1 is SGHTA and CDR2 is FQGTGA. There are 15 amino acids in the CDR3, from cysteine to phenylalanine inclusive. Kept here is only the CDR3 DNA, which spans 45 bases and is read in frame from base 1. The specimen comprised peripheral blood, sampled on day 0 of MenACWY control vaccination. The sequence was collected from an adult in good health. This receptor chain uses TRBV7-3 and TRBJ2-5; a tentative D match to TRBD2 spans 5 bases. The nucleotides are TGTGCCAGCAGCTTAACAGCGGAATACCAAGAGACCCAGTACTTC. It is translated as CASSLTAEYQETQYF.